This T cell receptor (beta chain) is from a study of blood T cell repertoires in COVID-19. Losses at the gene ends were 4 bases for V and 2 bases for J; bases not matched to a gene: 8. The length of the CDR3 is 16 residues. In germline, CDR1 is MDHEN, CDR2 SYDVKM. Sequenced by immunoSEQ multiplex PCR; TCRdb stores in-frame clones only, minus some. The sample contains roughly 260,000 clones, around nine tenths of which appear only once. The rearrangement links TRBV28 to TRBJ1-5; 7 bases are shared with TRBD1. Material: peripheral blood. The TCR comes from a woman aged 30 to 39 with COVID-19, enrolled during active disease. CDR3 residues: CASSYNRDSGNQPQHF. The DNA of the CDR3 is TGTGCCAGCAGTTATAACCGGGACAGCGGCAATCAGCCCCAGCATTTT.